Listed below are T cell receptor beta chains from one sample, sequenced in a study of early stage breast cancer tumors. The protocol was immunoSEQ multiplex PCR, while the TCRdb copy is restricted to in-frame clones and leaves out a portion. This table has about 51,000 clones, around 80% appearing once. Input material: blood. The receptors stem from a person in their 40s with breast cancer. Each CDR3 is given with its conserved first and last residue. A D gene is named only where the DNA matches it firmly. Size is omitted from some rows. Given values are once, few, many or a class for expanded clones.

d_call: TRBD1
v_call: TRBV6-1
j_call: TRBJ2-5
clone_size: medium-sized
cdr3_aa: CASSAQAGGQETQYF
cdr3_nt: TGTGCCAGCAGTGCCCAGGCAGGGGGCCAAGAGACCCAGTACTTC

d_call: NA
v_call: TRBV19
j_call: TRBJ1-2
clone_size: NA
cdr3_aa: CASIADSGGNYGYTF
cdr3_nt: TGTGCCAGTATCGCCGACTCGGGGGGAAACTATGGCTACACCTTC

d_call: NA
v_call: TRBV11-3
j_call: TRBJ2-7
clone_size: NA
cdr3_aa: CASSLVGGSRGYSYEQYF
cdr3_nt: TGTGCCAGCAGCTTAGTCGGTGGTTCCCGGGGTTACTCCTACGAGCAGTACTTC

d_call: NA
v_call: TRBV11-2
j_call: TRBJ1-5
clone_size: NA
cdr3_aa: CASSLNGQAYSNQPQHF
cdr3_nt: TGTGCCAGCAGCTTAAACGGGCAGGCCTATAGCAATCAGCCCCAGCATTTT

d_call: NA
v_call: TRBV4-1
j_call: TRBJ1-4
clone_size: NA
cdr3_aa: CASSHDPPGNNEKLFF
cdr3_nt: TGCGCCAGCAGCCATGATCCCCCAGGAAACAATGAAAAACTGTTTTTT

d_call: NA
v_call: TRBV27
j_call: TRBJ2-1
clone_size: NA
cdr3_aa: CASSIFNEQFF
cdr3_nt: TGTGCCAGCAGCATTTTCAATGAGCAGTTCTTC

d_call: NA
v_call: TRBV15
j_call: TRBJ1-3
clone_size: NA
cdr3_aa: CATSRELLGSSGNTIYF
cdr3_nt: TGTGCCACCAGCAGAGAGCTGTTGGGGAGCTCTGGAAACACCATATATTTT

d_call: NA
v_call: TRBV7-6
j_call: TRBJ2-2
clone_size: NA
cdr3_aa: CASSLSELHPGELFF
cdr3_nt: TGTGCCAGCAGCTTAAGTGAACTTCATCCTGGGGAGCTGTTTTTT

d_call: NA
v_call: TRBV30
j_call: TRBJ2-5
clone_size: NA
cdr3_aa: CAWRGMGTSEETQYF
cdr3_nt: TGTGCCTGGAGGGGCATGGGGACCTCTGAAGAGACCCAGTACTTC

d_call: NA
v_call: TRBV4-1
j_call: TRBJ1-2
clone_size: NA
cdr3_aa: CASRPRLVSGRNYGYTF
cdr3_nt: TGCGCCAGCAGACCTCGCCTGGTGTCGGGCAGAAACTATGGCTACACCTTC

d_call: NA
v_call: TRBV11-2
j_call: TRBJ1-2
clone_size: NA
cdr3_aa: CASSLSSGGAYGYTF
cdr3_nt: TGTGCCAGCAGCTTAAGCTCCGGGGGCGCCTATGGCTACACCTTC

d_call: TRBD1
v_call: TRBV9
j_call: TRBJ1-5
clone_size: NA
cdr3_aa: CASSEQGVGHQPQHF
cdr3_nt: TGTGCCAGCAGCGAGCAGGGGGTAGGCCATCAGCCCCAGCATTTT

d_call: TRBD2
v_call: TRBV18
j_call: TRBJ2-2
clone_size: NA
cdr3_aa: CASSPTSASTGELFF
cdr3_nt: TGTGCCAGCTCACCCACTAGCGCTAGCACCGGGGAGCTGTTTTTT

d_call: NA
v_call: TRBV6-6
j_call: TRBJ2-6
clone_size: NA
cdr3_aa: CASSYGGSGANVLTF
cdr3_nt: TGTGCCAGCAGTTACGGAGGGTCTGGGGCCAACGTCCTGACTTTC

d_call: NA
v_call: TRBV15
j_call: TRBJ1-1
clone_size: few
cdr3_aa: CATSRVVQGNTEAFF
cdr3_nt: TGTGCCACCAGCAGAGTAGTACAGGGGAACACTGAAGCTTTCTTT

d_call: NA
v_call: TRBV11-3
j_call: TRBJ2-5
clone_size: NA
cdr3_aa: CASSFAGGGGVQETQYF
cdr3_nt: TGTGCCAGCAGCTTCGCTGGGGGAGGCGGGGTCCAAGAGACCCAGTACTTC

d_call: NA
v_call: TRBV25-1
j_call: TRBJ1-5
clone_size: NA
cdr3_aa: CASSEWGDSNQPQHF
cdr3_nt: TGTGCCAGCAGTGAATGGGGGGATAGCAATCAGCCCCAGCATTTT

d_call: TRBD1
v_call: TRBV7-3
j_call: TRBJ1-1
clone_size: NA
cdr3_aa: CASSPGQGALNTEAFF
cdr3_nt: TGTGCCAGCAGCCCGGGACAGGGGGCGTTGAACACTGAAGCTTTCTTT

d_call: NA
v_call: TRBV19
j_call: TRBJ1-2
clone_size: NA
cdr3_aa: CASSMIGGPNYGYTF
cdr3_nt: TGTGCCAGTAGTATGATTGGGGGCCCTAACTATGGCTACACCTTC

d_call: NA
v_call: TRBV5-1
j_call: TRBJ2-6
clone_size: NA
cdr3_aa: CASTEQGPHSGANVLTF
cdr3_nt: TGCGCCAGCACCGAACAGGGCCCACACTCTGGGGCCAACGTCCTGACTTTC

d_call: NA
v_call: TRBV10-3
j_call: TRBJ2-7
clone_size: once
cdr3_aa: CAISETGGTGRPEQYF
cdr3_nt: TGTGCCATCAGTGAAACCGGTGGGACCGGCCGCCCCGAGCAGTACTTC

d_call: NA
v_call: TRBV9
j_call: TRBJ2-3
clone_size: NA
cdr3_aa: CASSVAGRKGDTQYF
cdr3_nt: TGTGCCAGCAGCGTAGCGGGACGTAAAGGAGATACGCAGTATTTT

d_call: NA
v_call: TRBV7-7
j_call: TRBJ2-7
clone_size: few
cdr3_aa: CASSLSQHRAYEQYF
cdr3_nt: TGTGCTAGCAGCTTATCCCAACACAGGGCCTACGAGCAGTACTTC

d_call: NA
v_call: TRBV5-1
j_call: TRBJ2-4
clone_size: NA
cdr3_aa: CASSLASGALAKNIQYF
cdr3_nt: TGCGCCAGCAGCTTGGCCTCGGGTGCCCTAGCCAAAAACATTCAGTACTTC

d_call: NA
v_call: TRBV6-5
j_call: TRBJ2-3
clone_size: NA
cdr3_aa: CASSYSTGDTQYF
cdr3_nt: TGTGCCAGCAGTTACTCGACGGGAGATACGCAGTATTTT

d_call: TRBD2
v_call: TRBV7-2
j_call: TRBJ2-1
clone_size: NA
cdr3_aa: CASNSDSGRNNEQFF
cdr3_nt: TGTGCCAGCAATTCGGATAGCGGGAGAAACAATGAGCAGTTCTTC

d_call: NA
v_call: TRBV6-1
j_call: TRBJ1-2
clone_size: NA
cdr3_aa: CASIDGGTNYGYTF
cdr3_nt: TGTGCCAGCATCGACGGGGGGACTAACTATGGCTACACCTTC

d_call: NA
v_call: TRBV6-6
j_call: TRBJ2-7
clone_size: NA
cdr3_aa: CASWYGTNYEQYF
cdr3_nt: TGTGCCAGCTGGTACGGGACAAACTACGAGCAGTACTTC

d_call: TRBD1
v_call: TRBV4-1
j_call: TRBJ2-2
clone_size: NA
cdr3_aa: CASSPIGQGKTGELFF
cdr3_nt: TGCGCCAGCAGCCCTATCGGACAGGGTAAAACCGGGGAGCTGTTTTTT

d_call: TRBD1
v_call: TRBV4-1
j_call: TRBJ2-5
clone_size: NA
cdr3_aa: CASSQGTGGGAETQYF
cdr3_nt: TGCGCCAGCAGCCAAGGGACAGGGGGTGGGGCAGAGACCCAGTACTTC

d_call: TRBD2
v_call: TRBV5-1
j_call: TRBJ2-5
clone_size: NA
cdr3_aa: CASSREGRGRSTETQYF
cdr3_nt: TGCGCCAGCAGCCGAGAGGGCCGCGGGAGATCAACAGAGACCCAGTACTTC

d_call: TRBD2
v_call: TRBV19
j_call: TRBJ2-1
clone_size: NA
cdr3_aa: CASSIGELGGNNEQFF
cdr3_nt: TGTGCCAGTAGTATAGGGGAGTTGGGGGGGAACAATGAGCAGTTCTTC

d_call: TRBD2
v_call: TRBV4-2
j_call: TRBJ2-1
clone_size: NA
cdr3_aa: CASTQTSGNSDEQFF
cdr3_nt: TGTGCCAGCACCCAGACTAGCGGTAACTCGGATGAGCAGTTCTTC

d_call: TRBD2
v_call: TRBV4-1
j_call: TRBJ2-1
clone_size: NA
cdr3_aa: CASSLTSGGRSSYNEQFF
cdr3_nt: TGCGCCAGCAGCCTAACTAGCGGGGGACGTAGCTCCTACAATGAGCAGTTCTTC

d_call: TRBD1
v_call: TRBV28
j_call: TRBJ2-7
clone_size: few
cdr3_aa: CASSPPGQPYEQYF
cdr3_nt: TGTGCCAGCAGTCCACCGGGACAGCCCTACGAGCAGTACTTC

d_call: NA
v_call: TRBV5-6
j_call: TRBJ2-7
clone_size: NA
cdr3_aa: CASIGGGREQYF
cdr3_nt: TGTGCCAGCATCGGAGGGGGGAGGGAGCAGTACTTC

d_call: NA
v_call: TRBV19
j_call: TRBJ2-1
clone_size: NA
cdr3_aa: CASSGPSDSYNEQFF
cdr3_nt: TGTGCCAGTAGTGGGCCTAGCGACTCCTACAATGAGCAGTTCTTC

d_call: NA
v_call: TRBV18
j_call: TRBJ1-1
clone_size: NA
cdr3_aa: CASSLSSDFVLMNTEAFF
cdr3_nt: TGTGCCAGCTCACTAAGCAGTGACTTTGTCCTAATGAACACTGAAGCTTTCTTT

d_call: TRBD2
v_call: TRBV5-4
j_call: TRBJ2-1
clone_size: NA
cdr3_aa: CASSLKAGVGLAEQFF
cdr3_nt: TGTGCCAGCAGCTTGAAAGCGGGAGTAGGTTTGGCTGAGCAGTTCTTC

d_call: NA
v_call: TRBV27
j_call: TRBJ1-1
clone_size: few
cdr3_aa: CASSRETGIGAEAFF
cdr3_nt: TGTGCCAGCAGTCGGGAGACAGGAATCGGGGCTGAAGCTTTCTTT

d_call: NA
v_call: TRBV18
j_call: TRBJ2-3
clone_size: NA
cdr3_aa: CASSASRTTDTQYF
cdr3_nt: TGTGCCAGCTCAGCCTCTAGAACCACAGATACGCAGTATTTT

d_call: NA
v_call: TRBV7-9
j_call: TRBJ1-1
clone_size: few
cdr3_aa: CASSFHLGTEAFF
cdr3_nt: TGTGCCAGCAGCTTCCACCTGGGGACTGAAGCTTTCTTT

d_call: NA
v_call: TRBV4-2
j_call: TRBJ2-1
clone_size: NA
cdr3_aa: CASSQVRDSYPEQFF
cdr3_nt: TGTGCCAGCAGCCAAGTTAGGGACTCTTATCCGGAGCAGTTCTTC

d_call: TRBD1
v_call: TRBV5-3
j_call: TRBJ2-7
clone_size: NA
cdr3_aa: CARIEGGPTAYEQYF
cdr3_nt: TGTGCCAGAATCGAAGGGGGCCCAACCGCCTACGAGCAGTACTTC

d_call: NA
v_call: TRBV30
j_call: TRBJ2-5
clone_size: NA
cdr3_aa: CARQGGETQYF
cdr3_nt: TGTGCCAGACAGGGAGGGGAGACCCAGTACTTC

d_call: NA
v_call: TRBV19
j_call: TRBJ2-7
clone_size: NA
cdr3_aa: CASSNQAPYEQYF
cdr3_nt: TGTGCCAGTAGTAACCAGGCACCCTACGAGCAGTACTTC

d_call: TRBD2
v_call: TRBV6-5
j_call: TRBJ2-7
clone_size: once
cdr3_aa: CASSSRGGLEQQYF
cdr3_nt: TGTGCCAGCAGTTCCCGAGGCGGACTAGAACAGCAGTACTTC

d_call: TRBD1
v_call: TRBV18
j_call: TRBJ1-5
clone_size: NA
cdr3_aa: CASSSTGGLGQPQHF
cdr3_nt: TGTGCCAGCTCCTCGACAGGGGGACTCGGGCAGCCCCAGCATTTT

d_call: TRBD1
v_call: TRBV11-3
j_call: TRBJ2-2
clone_size: NA
cdr3_aa: CASRNRQGYTGELFF
cdr3_nt: TGTGCCAGCAGAAACCGACAGGGGTACACCGGGGAGCTGTTTTTT

d_call: NA
v_call: TRBV27
j_call: TRBJ2-1
clone_size: NA
cdr3_aa: CASSRWDKYNEQFF
cdr3_nt: TGTGCCAGCAGTCGATGGGACAAGTACAATGAGCAGTTCTTC

d_call: NA
v_call: TRBV5-1
j_call: TRBJ2-2
clone_size: once
cdr3_aa: CASSLWGRNTGELFF
cdr3_nt: TGCGCCAGCAGCTTGTGGGGAAGAAACACCGGGGAGCTGTTTTTT

d_call: NA
v_call: TRBV10-3
j_call: TRBJ2-3
clone_size: NA
cdr3_aa: CAISSQGGDTQYF
cdr3_nt: TGTGCCATCAGTAGCCAGGGGGGTGATACGCAGTATTTT

d_call: TRBD1
v_call: TRBV19
j_call: TRBJ1-2
clone_size: few
cdr3_aa: CASSTRQGGYTF
cdr3_nt: TGTGCCAGTAGTACTCGACAGGGTGGCTACACCTTC

d_call: TRBD2
v_call: TRBV5-6
j_call: TRBJ2-1
clone_size: NA
cdr3_aa: CASSLGTKGLAAFYNEQFF
cdr3_nt: TGTGCCAGCAGCTTGGGGACAAAGGGACTAGCGGCATTTTACAATGAGCAGTTCTTC

d_call: NA
v_call: TRBV2
j_call: TRBJ1-4
clone_size: once
cdr3_aa: CASDRSGSLNEKLFF
cdr3_nt: TGTGCCAGCGACCGTAGCGGCAGTCTTAATGAAAAACTGTTTTTT